These 22 T cell receptor beta chains share one sample of origin, sequenced in a study of response to subunit inactivated influenza vaccine. TCRdb fed the RT-PCR reads into MiXCR, producing one record per CDR3 protein. In the table there are around 530,000 distinct CDR3 sequences, over 9.5% of which are singletons. The source material was PBMCs from blood, sampled on the day of vaccination. The receptors were gathered from a middle-aged man who received an inactivated influenza vaccine.

V gene TRBV12-3 or TRBV12-4 combines with J gene TRBJ2-1; tentatively, D is TRBD1 or TRBD2 (6 bases each). The length of the CDR3 is 14 residues. Trimming shortened V by 6 bases and J by 7 bases, and 16 bases separated the two germline ends. The CDR3 coding sequence is TGTGCCAGCAGATCCCAGGGGACTGCTAATGAGCAGTTCTTC. This codes for CASRSQGTANEQFF.

This clonotype was counted at least ten times. This chain uses TRBV7-2 with TRBJ2-7, with 8 bases identical to TRBD1. Looked up from germline, CDR1 is SGHTA and CDR2 is FQGNSA. Unmatched junction bases numbered 6, after V lost 5 bases and J lost 3 bases. This CDR3 region has 14 residues. CDR3 in DNA: TGTGCCAGCAGCCCGATGACAGGGGACTACGAGCAGTACTTC. It codes for CASSPMTGDYEQYF.

This clonotype came up many times. This chain uses TRBV4-2 with TRBJ1-1, with D perhaps TRBD1 (5 bases). Germline lookup yields CDR1 LGHNA and CDR2 YNFKEQ. The CDR3 has 14 residues. V lost 1 base to trimming and J lost 5 bases, with 11 bases between them. DNA of the CDR3: TGTGCCAGCAGCCAAGCAGGGAGTAATACTGAAGCTTTCTTT. Protein: CASSQAGSNTEAFF.

The chain combines TRBV18 with TRBJ1-1; D is unresolved. Trimming cost V 3 bases and J 2 bases, with 10 bases left between them. The CDR3 totals 14 residues. CDR1 is KGHSH, CDR2 LQKENI, per germline. The CDR3 nucleotides are TGTGCCAGCTCACCCTCCTCCATAAACACTGAAGCTTTCTTT. This gives the protein CASSPSSINTEAFF.

This clonotype was counted between two and nine times. CDR3 nucleotide sequence: TGTGCCAGCAGTTTGCGACAGGGTGAGGCAAACTATGGCTACACCTTC. Translation: CASSLRQGEANYGYTF. The chain has TRBV27 and TRBJ1-2; 7 positions match TRBD1. This CDR3 contains 16 residues. Germline assignment: CDR1 MNHEY and CDR2 SMNVEV (reference sequence). V shed 3 bases, J shed 2 bases, and the junction held 9 bases outside the gene matches.

This clonotype has just a few counts. The V and J genes are TRBV25-1 and TRBJ1-5; the D is unclear. Deletions cut 1 base from V and 7 bases from J, with 11 bases between. The germline V gene has CDR1 MGHDK and CDR2 SYGVNS. CDR3 length equals 14 residues. CDR3 region: CASSEFGSAQPQHF. The DNA of the CDR3 is TGTGCCAGCAGTGAATTTGGGAGCGCCCAGCCCCAGCATTTT.

This clonotype showed up just a few times. V and J are TRBV12-3 or TRBV12-4 and TRBJ1-5; 7 nucleotides agree with TRBD1. Trimming took 3 bases from V and 11 from J; bases not matched to a gene: 10. The CDR3 runs 14 residues. CDR3 nucleotide sequence: TGTGCCAGCAGTTTCCGACAGGGCACGGGGTCCCAGCATTTT. Amino acid sequence: CASSFRQGTGSQHF.

This clonotype was counted ten times or more. The chain combines TRBV3-1 with TRBJ2-3, with D possibly TRBD2 on 5 matching bases. With 5 bases removed from V and 10 bases from J, the gap between germline ends came to 10 bases. The CDR3 runs to 11 residues. Germline V gene sequence: CDR1 LGHDT, CDR2 YNNKEL (reference sequence). In DNA, the CDR3 is TGTGCCAGCAGCGGCCCAGCGGCGCAGTATTTT. This gives the protein CASSGPAAQYF.

This clonotype was recorded a few times. The chain combines TRBV9 with TRBJ2-3, with 9 bases aligning to TRBD2. This CDR3 is built from 16 residues. Germline loops: CDR1 SGDLS, CDR2 YYNGEE. V shed 0 bases, J shed 5 bases, and the junction held 7 bases outside the gene matches. The CDR3 bases are TGTGCCAGCAGCGTAGATGCGGGAGGGCCTCTAGATACGCAGTATTTT. It encodes CASSVDAGGPLDTQYF.

The rearrangement uses TRBV3-1 and TRBJ1-2; D possibly corresponds to TRBD1 (6 bases). The CDR3 is 18 residues long. The germline CDR1 and CDR2 sequences are LGHDT and YNNKEL (reference sequence). V lost 4 bases to trimming and J lost 2 bases, with 23 bases between them. The CDR3, as DNA: TGTGCCAGCAGCCCCGAACAGGGTTTTACGGGATCCAACTATGGCTACACCTTC. The encoded protein is CASSPEQGFTGSNYGYTF.

In its sample, this clonotype was seen once. The genes are TRBV18 and TRBJ2-3, with TRBD2 matching 16 bases. CDR1 and CDR2 from the germline V gene are KGHSH and LQKENI. The CDR3 contains 19 residues. With 3 bases clipped from V and 4 bases from J, the junction kept 10 bases outside the gene matches. In nucleotides, the CDR3 is TGTGCCAGCTCACCGGGACTAGCGGGAGGGAAAGGAACATCAGATACGCAGTATTTT. It codes for CASSPGLAGGKGTSDTQYF.

This chain uses TRBV7-9 with TRBJ1-2; TRBD1 might be the D (5 bases). The germline gives CDR1 SEHNR, CDR2 FQNEAQ (reference sequence). Deletions cut 4 bases from V and 7 bases from J, with 10 bases between. The CDR3 length is 12 residues. DNA of the CDR3: TGTGCCAGCAGCTCCCCGAGGGGTGGCTACACCTTC. Encoded protein: CASSSPRGGYTF.

This clonotype was seen more than once but under ten times. J is TRBJ2-3 and V is TRBV20-1; D is unresolved. CDR1 DFQATT and CDR2 SNEGSKA come from the germline V gene (reference sequence). The ends were cut back, 2 bases at V and 0 bases at J, with 9 bases in the middle. The length of the CDR3 is 14 residues. CDR3 DNA sequence: TGCAGTGCTAGATCTCCGACTAGCACAGATACGCAGTATTTT. Amino acid sequence: CSARSPTSTDTQYF.

The rearrangement joins TRBV5-1 to TRBJ2-1; possible D gene TRBD1, 5 bases. CDR1 and CDR2 (germline): SGHRS, YFSETQ. The CDR3 sequence is 15 residues long. The ends were cut back, 0 bases at V and 5 bases at J, with 12 bases in the middle. This CDR3 is CASSLVQGPHNEQFF. In DNA form, the CDR3 reads TGCGCCAGCAGCTTGGTCCAGGGCCCACACAATGAGCAGTTCTTC.

J is TRBJ2-7 and V is TRBV27, with TRBD2 matching over 10 bases. CDR3 length: 16 amino acids. Germline V gene lookup returns CDR1 MNHEY and CDR2 SMNVEV (reference sequence). V shed 6 bases and J 2 bases; nucleotides not matched to a gene: 10. The CDR3 is CASRKEGLALTYEQYF. In nucleotides, the CDR3 is TGTGCCAGCAGAAAGGAGGGACTAGCGCTTACCTACGAGCAGTACTTC.

This clonotype was observed a few times. The V and J genes are TRBV3-1 and TRBJ1-2, with a possible D match to TRBD1 (6 bases). Trimming shortened V by 4 bases and J by 4 bases, and 10 bases separated the two germline ends. This CDR3 has 13 amino acids. Germline CDR1 reads LGHDT; CDR2 reads YNNKEL (reference sequence). The CDR3 region is CASSRGGPYGYTF. The DNA of the CDR3 is TGTGCCAGCAGCCGAGGGGGGCCCTATGGCTACACCTTC.

This clonotype appeared a few times. V is TRBV10-3 and J is TRBJ1-3; 9 positions match TRBD1. The CDR3 loop spans 14 amino acids. V trimming: 8 bases; J trimming: 7 bases; junction bases outside the gene matches: 9. Looked up from germline, CDR1 is ENHRY and CDR2 is SYGVKD. The CDR3 protein is CAIASTGTGNTIYF. CDR3 sequence (DNA): TGTGCCATCGCCTCAACAGGGACAGGGAACACCATATATTTT.

This clonotype was observed at least ten times. The chain recombines TRBV7-2 with TRBJ2-7; D ambiguous. Trimming took 5 bases from V and 0 from J, leaving 5 bases between them. Germline V gene lookup returns CDR1 SGHTA and CDR2 FQGNSA. This CDR3 has 12 residues. This CDR3 reads CASSPFSYEQYF. The DNA for the CDR3 is TGTGCCAGCAGCCCGTTCTCCTACGAGCAGTACTTC.

This clonotype appeared a few times. The J gene is TRBJ1-3, the V gene TRBV5-1; a weak D match, TRBD1 (5 bases). CDR3 length equals 16 residues. Germline V gives CDR1 SGHRS, CDR2 YFSETQ. The ends were cut back, 0 bases at V and 0 bases at J, with 10 bases in the middle. The CDR3 region is CASSLDYRSSGNTIYF. The CDR3 DNA sequence: TGCGCCAGCAGCTTGGATTACAGGAGCTCTGGAAACACCATATATTTT.

This clonotype was seen a few times. The V and J genes are TRBV20-1 and TRBJ1-2; no definite D call. Trimming removed 5 bases from V and 0 bases from J, with 4 bases in between. The CDR3 is made up of 11 amino acids. Per the germline V gene, CDR1 is DFQATT and CDR2 is SNEGSKA (reference sequence). CDR3 protein: CSAVSNYGYTF. In DNA, the CDR3 is TGCAGTGCTGTTTCTAACTATGGCTACACCTTC.

This clonotype was seen a few times. The V call is TRBV6-5, the J call TRBJ2-3, with TRBD1 as a possible D gene (6 bases). Germline V CDR1 and CDR2: MNHEY, SVGAGI. CDR3 length equals 15 residues. V was shortened by 0 bases and J by 3 bases, with 10 bases between the two germline ends. CDR3 sequence reads: CASSYSRGRTDTQYF. The CDR3 DNA reads TGTGCCAGCAGTTACTCGAGGGGGAGAACAGATACGCAGTATTTT.

This clonotype was seen at least ten times. V gene TRBV28 combines with J gene TRBJ2-4, with a tentative D call TRBD2 (5 bases). Germline V CDR1 and CDR2: MDHEN, SYDVKM. The CDR3 totals 16 residues. V was trimmed by 2 bases and J by 5 bases, leaving 16 bases between them. CDR3 coding DNA: TGTGCCAGCAGTTTAGCCGGACTGGGAGAGGAAAACATTCAGTACTTC. The encoded protein is CASSLAGLGEENIQYF.